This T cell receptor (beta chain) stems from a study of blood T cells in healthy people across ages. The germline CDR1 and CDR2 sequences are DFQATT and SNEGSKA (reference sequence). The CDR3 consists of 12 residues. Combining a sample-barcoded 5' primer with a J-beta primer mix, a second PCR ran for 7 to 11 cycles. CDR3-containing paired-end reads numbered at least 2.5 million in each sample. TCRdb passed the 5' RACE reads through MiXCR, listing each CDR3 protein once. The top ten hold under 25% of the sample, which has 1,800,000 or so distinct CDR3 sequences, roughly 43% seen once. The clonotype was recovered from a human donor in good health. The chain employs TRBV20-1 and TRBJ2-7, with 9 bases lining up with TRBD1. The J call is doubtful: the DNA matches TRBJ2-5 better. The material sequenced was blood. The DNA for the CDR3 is TGCAGCTACAGGGGGCGTGGAGAGACCCAGTACTTC. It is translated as CSYRGRGETQYF.